The 7 T cell receptor beta chains given below trace back to one sample, sequenced in a study of blood T cells in healthy people across ages. A sample-barcoded 5' primer and a J-beta primer mix were used in a second PCR of about 6 to 11 cycles. TCRdb analysed the 5' RACE reads with MiXCR anew, one entry per CDR3 protein. Among roughly 1.4 million distinct CDR3 sequences listed, approximately 60% were seen once. The sequenced sample consisted of blood. These receptors were taken from a man aged 18 to 30 in good health.

The gene calls are TRBV15 and TRBJ2-4, with TRBD2 matching 13 bases. V gave up 5 bases and J gave up 0 bases; unmatched junction bases: 10. The CDR3 is 19 residues long. Germline CDR1 is LNHNV and CDR2 is YYDKDF (reference sequence). The CDR3 loop is CATSGGTSGEKLAKNIQYF. The DNA for the CDR3 is TGTGCCACCAGCGGGGGGACTAGCGGGGAAAAACTAGCCAAAAACATTCAGTACTTC.

Only a few counts were recorded for this clonotype. This chain connects TRBV29-1 to TRBJ2-5; D unresolved. The V gene lost 2 bases and the J gene lost 3 bases, with 7 bases spanning the gap. Germline V gene sequence: CDR1 SQVTM, CDR2 ANQGSEA. This CDR3 has 12 residues. CDR3 sequence reads: CSVEPEEETQYF. As DNA, the CDR3 is TGCAGCGTTGAACCAGAGGAAGAGACCCAGTACTTC.

This clonotype has only one observation. The chain joins TRBV7-2 to TRBJ2-3; D remains unclear. The germline gives CDR1 SGHTA, CDR2 FQGNSA. With 5 bases removed from V and 9 bases from J, the gap between germline ends came to 9 bases. The CDR3 contains 11 residues. The CDR3 spells CASSPLYTQYF. CDR3 bases: TGTGCCAGCAGCCCCCTTTACACGCAGTATTTT. The full variable domain, its missing parts supplied by reference TRBV7-2 and TRBJ2-3, is GAGVSQSPSNKVTEKGKDVELRCDPISGHTALYWYRQSLGQGLEFLIYFQGNSAPDKSGLPSDRFSAERTGGSVSTLTIQRTQQEDSAVYLCASSPLYTQYFGPGTRLTVL.

The rearrangement links TRBV4-1 to TRBJ1-6; D is unclear. CDR1 MGHRA and CDR2 YSYEKL come from the germline V gene. This CDR3 is 17 amino acids long. Trimming left V 1 base short and J 0 bases short, with 10 bases between. CDR3 sequence (DNA): TGCGCCAGCAGCCAAGTGCAGAGGAGCTCCTATAATTCACCCCTCCACTTT. This sequence encodes CASSQVQRSSYNSPLHF.

The chain is built from TRBV12-3 or TRBV12-4 and TRBJ2-3, with D hard to call. Trimming shortened V by 11 bases and J by 3 bases, and 12 bases separated the two germline ends. This CDR3 spans 12 amino acids. The CDR3 DNA is TGTGCCTGCATCCCCCAGACAGATACGCAGTATTTT. Translation gives CACIPQTDTQYF.

This clonotype was detected once. The chain carries TRBV20-1 and TRBJ1-2, with 7 bases that match TRBD1. The CDR3 is made up of 12 amino acids. Trimming took 6 bases from V and 6 from J; bases not matched to a gene: 7. Germline-derived CDR1 and CDR2 are DFQATT and SNEGSKA (reference sequence). In nucleotides, the CDR3 is TGCAGTGCCATACTTGGGACAGATGGCTACACCTTC. It codes for CSAILGTDGYTF.

The chain is built from TRBV28 and TRBJ1-1; no definite D call. Trimming took 5 bases from V and 4 from J, leaving 11 bases between them. The CDR3 totals 13 residues. Germline V gene data show CDR1 as MDHEN and CDR2 as SYDVKM. The CDR3 is CASSLPSGTEAFF. Here the CDR3 DNA reads TGTGCCAGCAGTCTGCCCTCGGGCACTGAAGCTTTCTTT.